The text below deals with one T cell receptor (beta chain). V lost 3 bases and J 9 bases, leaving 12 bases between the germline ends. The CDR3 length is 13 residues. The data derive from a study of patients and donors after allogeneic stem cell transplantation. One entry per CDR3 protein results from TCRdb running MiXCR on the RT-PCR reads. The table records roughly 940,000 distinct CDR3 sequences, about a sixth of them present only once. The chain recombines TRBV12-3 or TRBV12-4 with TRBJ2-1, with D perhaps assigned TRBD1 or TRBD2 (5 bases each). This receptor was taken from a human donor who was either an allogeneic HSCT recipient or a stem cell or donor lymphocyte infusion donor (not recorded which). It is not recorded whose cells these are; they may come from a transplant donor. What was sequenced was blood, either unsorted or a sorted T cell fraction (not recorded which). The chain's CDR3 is CASSFEGRFEQFF. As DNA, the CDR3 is TGTGCCAGCAGTTTCGAGGGGCGATTTGAGCAGTTCTTC.